This T cell receptor beta chain comes out of a study of blood T cells in healthy people across ages. The CDR3 sequence is 16 residues long. V dropped 7 bases and J dropped 0 bases, with 17 bases sitting between them. CDR1 is SNHLY, CDR2 FYNNEI, per germline. For the second PCR, which ran for roughly 7 to 11 cycles, a sample-barcoded 5' primer and a J-beta primer mix were used. MiXCR, run by TCRdb on the 5' RACE reads, gives a single entry per CDR3 protein. The table lists 1.5 million to 2 million distinct CDR3 sequences, more than 35% of them singletons. The chain carries TRBV2 and TRBJ2-3; D gene ambiguous. The receptor was derived from a human donor in good health. What was sequenced was blood. This chain's CDR3 is CASNKAGPRSTDTQYF. CDR3 coding DNA: TGTGCCAGCAACAAGGCTGGGCCCAGAAGCACAGATACGCAGTATTTT.